Only one count was recorded for the clone carrying this T cell receptor beta chain. Its antigen is unidentified. The data originate from a study of siplizumab effects on memory and regulatory T cells. Using immunoSEQ multiplex PCR, the repertoire was profiled, and TCRdb retains in-frame clones only, with some absent. The sample contains 80,000 to 130,000 clones, 90% to 95% of which appear only once. General study points: Greater diversity than memory cells seemed evident in naive T cells, which also appeared to be major alloresponse contributors. Siplizumab significantly brought down the alloreactive sequences that trace back to unstimulated CD4+ memory cells. Unstimulated subsets captured only a minor fraction of alloreactive clones. Proliferating clones, CD4+ or CD8+, lacked an assignable naive or memory phenotype in roughly 75-96% of cases.

The source material was Tregs sorted from blood. This TCR came from a human donor in good health.

The CDR3 DNA reads as TGTGCCACCAAACTTGACGGTTTCGGGGAGCTGTTTTTT. Protein sequence: CATKLDGFGELFF. The V gene is TRBV19, the J gene TRBJ2-2; no definite D call. The CDR3 is 13 amino acids. The V and J ends lost 10 bases and 7 bases respectively, with 16 bases between them. From germline, CDR1 is LNHDA and CDR2 SQIVND (reference sequence).